These T cell receptor beta chains were read from a single sample in a study of blood T cell repertoires in COVID-19. Repertoires were generated with immunoSEQ multiplex PCR, while TCRdb's copy carries only in-frame clones and drops some. The data contain about 150,000 clones, around 82% of them singletons. Sequencing was performed on peripheral blood. Receptor source: a man aged 55-75 years with COVID-19, enrolled during active disease. CDR3s include the opening cysteine and the closing phenylalanine or tryptophan. The order of the fields is CDR3 protein, CDR3 DNA, D gene, V gene, J gene, clone size. The D gene is left open where the match is weak. Rows give clone size only sometimes, using once, few, many, or a class for an expanded clone.

cdr3_aa: CASSYLNRGAGTDTQYF
cdr3_nt: TGTGCCAGCAGTTACCTTAACAGGGGGGCCGGCACAGATACGCAGTATTTT
d_call: TRBD1
v_call: TRBV6-2/TRBV6-3
j_call: TRBJ2-3
clone_size: NA

cdr3_aa: CASSLSQATEAFF
cdr3_nt: TGCGCCAGCAGCTTGAGTCAGGCCACTGAAGCTTTCTTT
d_call: NA
v_call: TRBV5-1
j_call: TRBJ1-1
clone_size: NA

cdr3_aa: CASSQLAGPYEQYF
cdr3_nt: TGTGCCAGCAGCCAACTAGCGGGTCCTTACGAGCAGTACTTC
d_call: TRBD2
v_call: TRBV11-1
j_call: TRBJ2-7
clone_size: NA

cdr3_aa: CASGLVHLGQGANTGELFF
cdr3_nt: TGTGCTAGTGGTTTGGTCCACCTGGGACAGGGGGCGAACACCGGGGAGCTGTTTTTT
d_call: TRBD1
v_call: TRBV12-5
j_call: TRBJ2-2
clone_size: NA

cdr3_aa: CASRGQGATQSKQYF
cdr3_nt: TGTGCCAGCAGGGGACAGGGGGCCACTCAGTCCAAGCAGTACTTC
d_call: TRBD1
v_call: TRBV7-2
j_call: TRBJ2-7
clone_size: NA

cdr3_aa: CASSDRGRANTEAFF
cdr3_nt: TGTGCCAGCAGCGACAGGGGGAGGGCGAACACTGAAGCTTTCTTT
d_call: TRBD1
v_call: TRBV6-5
j_call: TRBJ1-1
clone_size: NA

cdr3_aa: CASSPNRVPYEQYF
cdr3_nt: TGTGCCAGCAGTCCCAACAGGGTCCCCTACGAGCAGTACTTC
d_call: NA
v_call: TRBV6-5
j_call: TRBJ2-7
clone_size: NA

cdr3_aa: CASSPPEGVGSPLHF
cdr3_nt: TGTGCCAGCTCACCACCAGAAGGGGTGGGTTCACCCCTCCACTTT
d_call: NA
v_call: TRBV18
j_call: TRBJ1-6
clone_size: NA

cdr3_aa: CASRSASGGRVYEQYF
cdr3_nt: TGTGCCAGCCGATCGGCTAGCGGGGGCCGGGTCTACGAGCAGTACTTC
d_call: TRBD2
v_call: TRBV7-9
j_call: TRBJ2-7
clone_size: few

cdr3_aa: CASKSAGGNLNEQFF
cdr3_nt: TGTGCCAGTAAATCGGCGGGAGGGAACTTGAATGAGCAGTTCTTC
d_call: TRBD2
v_call: TRBV19
j_call: TRBJ2-1
clone_size: NA

cdr3_aa: CASSADRTEAFF
cdr3_nt: TGTGCCAGCAGCGCTGATCGGACAGAAGCTTTCTTT
d_call: NA
v_call: TRBV7-8
j_call: TRBJ1-1
clone_size: NA

cdr3_aa: CASGLEGTGEQYF
cdr3_nt: TGTGCCAGCGGACTAGAGGGCACCGGGGAGCAGTACTTC
d_call: TRBD2
v_call: TRBV5-5
j_call: TRBJ2-7
clone_size: NA

cdr3_aa: CASSLNRGHAFF
cdr3_nt: TGTGCCAGCAGCCTAAACAGGGGGCACGCTTTCTTT
d_call: TRBD1
v_call: TRBV6-5
j_call: TRBJ1-1
clone_size: NA

cdr3_aa: CASSLSIVPQGNQPQHF
cdr3_nt: TGTGCCAGCAGTTTATCGATAGTACCCCAGGGGAATCAGCCCCAGCATTTT
d_call: NA
v_call: TRBV27
j_call: TRBJ1-5
clone_size: NA

cdr3_aa: CASINTGSPSSYNSPLHF
cdr3_nt: TGTGCCAGCATCAACACGGGGTCCCCGAGCTCCTATAATTCACCCCTCCACTTT
d_call: NA
v_call: TRBV7-2
j_call: TRBJ1-6
clone_size: once

cdr3_aa: CASTSFGGSTEAFF
cdr3_nt: TGTGCCAGTACTTCTTTCGGGGGTAGCACTGAAGCTTTCTTT
d_call: NA
v_call: TRBV19
j_call: TRBJ1-1
clone_size: NA

cdr3_aa: CASSPGRTDTQYF
cdr3_nt: TGTGCCAGCAGCCCCGGCAGGACAGATACGCAGTATTTT
d_call: NA
v_call: TRBV7-3
j_call: TRBJ2-3
clone_size: NA

cdr3_aa: CASATSADNEQFF
cdr3_nt: TGTGCCAGCGCGACTAGCGCCGACAATGAGCAGTTCTTC
d_call: TRBD2
v_call: TRBV2
j_call: TRBJ2-1
clone_size: NA

cdr3_aa: CASSAGGGKNQPQHF
cdr3_nt: TGTGCCAGTAGTGCAGGGGGCGGCAAGAATCAGCCCCAGCATTTT
d_call: TRBD1
v_call: TRBV19
j_call: TRBJ1-5
clone_size: NA

cdr3_aa: CASSLAAHSSTPEKLFF
cdr3_nt: TGTGCCAGCAGCTTGGCGGCTCACAGCTCTACTCCCGAAAAACTGTTTTTT
d_call: NA
v_call: TRBV5-8
j_call: TRBJ1-4
clone_size: NA

cdr3_aa: CASSLGVTGGYTF
cdr3_nt: TGTGCCAGCAGCTTAGGAGTTACTGGTGGCTACACCTTC
d_call: NA
v_call: TRBV7-8
j_call: TRBJ1-2
clone_size: once

cdr3_aa: CASSLARGAGGQNEQFF
cdr3_nt: TGTGCCAGCAGCTTAGCCCGCGGTGCGGGGGGGCAAAATGAGCAGTTCTTC
d_call: TRBD2
v_call: TRBV11-3
j_call: TRBJ2-1
clone_size: NA

cdr3_aa: CASDARQARYQPQHF
cdr3_nt: TGTGCCAGCGACGCCCGACAGGCCCGGTACCAGCCCCAGCATTTT
d_call: NA
v_call: TRBV19
j_call: TRBJ1-5
clone_size: once

cdr3_aa: CASSATGGSGTDTQYF
cdr3_nt: TGTGCCAGCAGTGCCACAGGGGGCAGTGGCACAGATACGCAGTATTTT
d_call: TRBD1
v_call: TRBV6-4
j_call: TRBJ2-3
clone_size: medium-sized

cdr3_aa: CASSSDRVKAFF
cdr3_nt: TGCGCCAGCAGCTCCGACAGGGTGAAAGCTTTCTTT
d_call: TRBD1
v_call: TRBV5-1
j_call: TRBJ1-1
clone_size: few

cdr3_aa: CASSPGQLATEAFF
cdr3_nt: TGTGCCAGCTCACCGGGACAGCTGGCGACTGAAGCTTTCTTT
d_call: TRBD1
v_call: TRBV18
j_call: TRBJ1-1
clone_size: NA

cdr3_aa: CASSFTGIHEQYF
cdr3_nt: TGTGCCAGCAGTTTTACAGGAATCCACGAGCAGTACTTC
d_call: NA
v_call: TRBV27
j_call: TRBJ2-7
clone_size: NA